This TCR beta chain was captured in a study of T cell changes during pregnancy in multiple sclerosis (dated by TCRdb to the late 2010s). Study-level background: The study examined how the T cell repertoire changed over the course of pregnancy in women with multiple sclerosis.

Libraries were made using the immunoSEQ multiplex PCR assay. The table was pulled from immuneACCESS by TCRdb, which kept in-frame rearrangements only. Such tables lose some clones; where checked, under half of the loss comes from unresolved V genes, and the rest has no known cause. Recorded for this sample are 100,000 to 150,000 clones; 85% to 95% of them occurred a single time. The leading ten clones occupy 6.2% of the sample. A note on this clone: It lacks a known antigen. No base-level quality is on record; no much larger clone is a single base apart.

From its cysteine to its phenylalanine, the CDR3 spans 15 amino acids. The entry retains the CDR3 DNA only, 45 bases that are in frame from base 1. CDR1 and CDR2 are drawn from the germline V gene: ENHRY, SYGVKD. V loses 6 bases at its end and J loses 8 bases; junction bases beyond the gene matches: 7. The chain couples TRBV10-3 to TRBJ2-1; 13 bases in the junction line up with TRBD2. The sequencing used peripheral blood, collected before pregnancy. The receptor's source is a female donor with multiple sclerosis, enrolled in a pregnancy study. CDR3 region: CAIRRTSGSTDEQFF. The sequenced DNA is TGTGCCATCAGGAGGACTAGCGGGAGTACGGATGAGCAGTTCTTC.